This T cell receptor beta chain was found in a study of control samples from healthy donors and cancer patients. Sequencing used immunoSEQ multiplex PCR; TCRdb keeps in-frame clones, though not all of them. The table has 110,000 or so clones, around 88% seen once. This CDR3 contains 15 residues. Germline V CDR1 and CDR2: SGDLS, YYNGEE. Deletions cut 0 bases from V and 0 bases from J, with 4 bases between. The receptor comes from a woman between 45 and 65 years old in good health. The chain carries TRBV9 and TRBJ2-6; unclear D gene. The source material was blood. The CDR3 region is CASSVASSGANVLTF. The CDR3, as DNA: TGTGCCAGCAGCGTAGCTAGCTCTGGGGCCAACGTCCTGACTTTC.